One sample yielded the 9 T cell receptor beta chains listed below, sequenced in a study of T cell responses to AZD1222 COVID-19 vaccine. This table comes from immunoSEQ multiplex PCR, and its TCRdb copy is limited to in-frame clones, with some not included. Found here are tens of thousands of clones, approximately 90% of them singletons; the top ten hold about 2%. The sequences come from peripheral blood, collected on day 0 of AZD1222 vaccination. The receptors come from an adult in good health.

The chain couples TRBV30 to TRBJ2-2, with 8 nucleotides matching TRBD1. The CDR3 totals 16 residues. In germline, CDR1 is GTSNPN, CDR2 SVGIG (reference sequence). With 4 bases clipped from V and 7 bases from J, the junction kept 14 bases outside the gene matches. The CDR3: CAWTRGWTGSSGELFF. The CDR3 coding sequence is TGTGCCTGGACCCGGGGCTGGACAGGGTCGAGCGGGGAGCTGTTTTTT.

The genes are TRBV6-1 and TRBJ1-2; a possible D gene is TRBD1 (6 bases). V shed 3 bases and J shed 4 bases, with 12 bases lying between them. Per germline, CDR1 MNHNS and CDR2 SASEGT. The CDR3 consists of 14 residues. The CDR3, as DNA: TGTGCCAGCAGTGACCCAGGGGAGGTCTATGGCTACACCTTC. Its protein is CASSDPGEVYGYTF.

This rearrangement joins TRBV4-1 to TRBJ2-6; 10 bases map to TRBD2. Germline assignment: CDR1 MGHRA and CDR2 YSYEKL. The CDR3 is 18 amino acids. The V segment lost 1 base and the J segment 2 bases; nucleotides outside the gene matches: 5. CDR3 DNA sequence: TGCGCCAGCAGCCAAGGCTTAGCGGGAGGTACTGGGGCCAACGTCCTGACTTTC. Amino acid sequence: CASSQGLAGGTGANVLTF.

This clone is a singleton in its sample. The chain combines TRBV3-1 (or the pseudogene TRBV3-2) with TRBJ2-2; TRBD1 matches at 8 bases. V trimming: 3 bases; J trimming: 4 bases; junction bases outside the gene matches: 4. This CDR3 has 15 residues. Germline lookup yields CDR1 LGHDT and CDR2 YNNKEL (reference sequence). This CDR3 is CASSHQGAGTGELFF. Here the CDR3 DNA reads TGTGCCAGCAGCCATCAGGGGGCGGGCACCGGGGAGCTGTTTTTT.

V and J are TRBV6-5 and TRBJ1-5, with unresolved D. V was pared by 5 bases and J by 4 bases, with 12 bases between. CDR3 length: 14 amino acids. Germline values: CDR1 MNHEY, CDR2 SVGAGI. The CDR3 nucleotides are TGTGCCAGCAGTAGCCGGGCCCATAATCAGCCCCAGCATTTT. Residues: CASSSRAHNQPQHF.

This chain links TRBV11-2 with TRBJ2-3, with 10 bases fitting TRBD2. V was pared by 3 bases and J by 8 bases, with 11 bases of the junction left unmatched. Germline V gene lookup returns CDR1 SGHAT and CDR2 FQNNGV. The CDR3 loop spans 16 amino acids. The CDR3 sequence is CASSLASGGSGGTQYF. In DNA form, the CDR3 reads TGTGCCAGCAGCTTGGCTAGCGGGGGATCGGGGGGTACGCAGTATTTT.

This clone was observed a few times. The V call is TRBV6-5, the J call TRBJ1-1; D unresolved. The CDR3 sequence is 13 residues long. V lost 6 bases to trimming and J lost 1 base, with 9 bases between them. Germline V lookup: CDR1 MNHEY, CDR2 SVGAGI. Written as DNA, the CDR3 is TGTGCCAGCAGGGCTACAGAGAACACTGAAGCTTTCTTT. This sequence encodes CASRATENTEAFF.

This chain links TRBV10-3 with TRBJ2-2, with D unresolved. CDR1 is ENHRY and CDR2 is SYGVKD in the germline V gene. The CDR3 loop spans 12 amino acids. Trimming took off 3 bases at V and 4 bases at J, with 3 bases between the two ends. The CDR3 region has the DNA TGTGCCATCAGTGAACGCACCGGGGAGCTGTTTTTT. Amino acid sequence: CAISERTGELFF.

This clone appeared a single time. This chain uses TRBV27 with TRBJ1-6, with 8 bases matching TRBD1. V was pared by 2 bases and J by 8 bases, with 5 bases of the junction left unmatched. The CDR3 loop spans 15 amino acids. Germline loops: CDR1 MNHEY, CDR2 SMNVEV (reference sequence). As DNA, the CDR3 is TGTGCCAGCAGTTTAGGGGGACAGGTGCATTCACCCCTCCACTTT. Residues: CASSLGGQVHSPLHF.